This passage covers 17 T cell receptor beta chains from one sample sequenced in a study of cytomegalovirus exposure and HLA in healthy donors. Here immunoSEQ multiplex PCR was the method, and the copy in TCRdb shows in-frame clones only, minus some. The repertoire has about 180,000 clones, less than 85% of them found once; the top ten carry about a sixth. The source material was PBMCs. These receptor sequences come from a man between 18 and 35 years old in good health and CMV-seropositive.

V is TRBV27 and J is TRBJ1-2; 9 bases map to TRBD1. Germline V gene data show CDR1 as MNHEY and CDR2 as SMNVEV (reference sequence). V was pared by 6 bases and J by 3 bases, with 11 bases of the junction left unmatched. The CDR3 totals 16 residues. CDR3 sequence reads: CASSLSQRTGDYGYTF. The DNA for the CDR3 is TGTGCCAGCAGCCTATCCCAGAGGACAGGGGACTATGGCTACACCTTC.

The chain links TRBV7-3 to TRBJ2-1, with 9 nucleotides matching TRBD1. V was clipped by 5 bases and J by 1 base; unmatched bases: 3. This CDR3 region has 15 residues. CDR1 is SGHTA, CDR2 FQGTGA, per germline. The CDR3 sequence: CASSTGQGSYNEQFF. The CDR3 bases are TGTGCCAGCAGCACGGGACAGGGTTCCTACAATGAGCAGTTCTTC.

V is TRBV19 and J is TRBJ2-2; no clear D gene. Trimming stripped 5 bases from V and 5 bases from J, with 12 bases between. The CDR3 is 14 residues long. Germline V gene lookup returns CDR1 LNHDA and CDR2 SQIVND (reference sequence). CDR3 sequence (DNA): TGTGCCAGTAGTTCGTTTCGGTCGACCGGGGAGCTGTTTTTT. Translating gives CASSSFRSTGELFF. Filled out from reference TRBV19 and TRBJ2-2, the complete variable domain reads DGGITQSPKYLFRKEGQNVTLSCEQNLNHDAMYWYRQDPGQGLRLIYYSQIVNDFQKGDIAEGYSVSREKKESFPLTVTSAQKNPTAFYLCASSSFRSTGELFFGEGSRLTVL.

V usage is TRBV7-9 and J usage is TRBJ2-5; a weak D match, TRBD1 (5 bases). Germline CDR1 reads SEHNR; CDR2 reads FQNEAQ (reference sequence). The CDR3 has 14 residues. Trimming pared 7 bases from V and 2 bases from J, leaving 14 bases between. The CDR3, as DNA: TGTGCCAGCATCTCAGAACAGGAGCAAGAGACCCAGTACTTC. The encoded protein is CASISEQEQETQYF.

This clone was detected ten times or more. This rearrangement joins TRBV2 to TRBJ2-1, with D perhaps TRBD2 (5 bases). Trimming removed 4 bases from V and 8 bases from J, with 9 bases in between. CDR3 length: 12 amino acids. Germline-derived CDR1 and CDR2 are SNHLY and FYNNEI. The CDR3, as DNA: TGTGCCAGCAGTGGGGCACTAGATGAGCAGTTCTTC. It specifies CASSGALDEQFF.

Turning to this clone: This same CDR3 is encoded by further DNA sequences in the sample. The gene calls are TRBV5-6 and TRBJ2-7, with D unclear. The CDR3 covers 12 residues. V was trimmed by 4 bases and J by 2 bases, leaving 7 bases between them. In germline, CDR1 is SGHDT, CDR2 YYEEEE. This CDR3 is CASSRQTYEQYF. CDR3 sequence (DNA): TGTGCCAGCAGCAGACAAACCTACGAGCAGTACTTC.

The chain recombines TRBV5-6 with TRBJ2-5; TRBD2 matches 7 bases. V shed 2 bases, J shed 5 bases, and the junction held 9 bases outside the gene matches. Germline CDR1 is SGHDT and CDR2 is YYEEEE. This CDR3 has 15 residues. In nucleotides, the CDR3 is TGTGCCAGCAGCTTCGAGCGGGACGGCGGGGAGACCCAGTACTTC. Translation gives CASSFERDGGETQYF. Drawing the rest from reference TRBV5-6 and TRBJ2-5, the complete variable domain is DAGVTQSPTHLIKTRGQQVTLRCSPKSGHDTVSWYQQALGQGPQFIFQYYEEEERQRGNFPDRFSGHQFPNYSSELNVNALLLGDSALYLCASSFERDGGETQYFGPGTRLLVL.

V and J are TRBV6-5 and TRBJ1-1; a weak D match, TRBD1 (5 bases). The CDR3 is 15 amino acids. V was cut by 4 bases and J by 1 base, with 13 bases left in between. Germline V gene sequence: CDR1 MNHEY, CDR2 SVGAGI. CDR3 nucleotide sequence: TGTGCCAGCAGTTCACGCGTCGGGGGGAACACTGAAGCTTTCTTT. As protein: CASSSRVGGNTEAFF.

Only one count was recorded for this clone. This chain joins TRBV6-5 and TRBJ1-5; D not resolved. Germline CDR1 MNHEY, CDR2 SVGAGI. With 0 bases removed from V and 6 bases from J, the gap between germline ends came to 6 bases. The CDR3 is made up of 13 amino acids. CDR3 amino acids: CASSYSRSQPQHF. CDR3 DNA: TGTGCCAGCAGTTACTCGCGGAGTCAGCCCCAGCATTTT.

The J gene is TRBJ2-7, the V gene TRBV29-1; 11 nucleotides line up with TRBD1. The J segment lost 2 bases and the V segment lost 6 bases, leaving 3 bases of the junction unmatched. CDR3 length: 13 amino acids. CDR1 is SQVTM, CDR2 ANQGSEA, per germline. CDR3 sequence reads: CSVGGQGAYEQYF. The CDR3 coding sequence is TGCAGCGTGGGGGGACAGGGGGCCTACGAGCAGTACTTC.

DNA for the CDR3: TGTGCCAGCAGCTTGGGCGCCTACGAGCAGTACTTC. This encodes CASSLGAYEQYF. V usage is TRBV5-4 and J usage is TRBJ2-7; D gene ambiguous. The CDR3 runs to 12 residues. Germline V gene sequence: CDR1 SGHNT, CDR2 YYREEE (reference sequence). V was pared by 0 bases and J by 2 bases, with 3 bases between.

The chain recombines TRBV11-3 with TRBJ2-5; D ambiguous. The V and J ends lost 4 bases and 0 bases respectively, with 9 bases between them. CDR1 is SGHNT, CDR2 YENEEA, per germline. The CDR3 length is 14 residues. Here the CDR3 reads CASSSGPNQETQYF. The CDR3, as DNA: TGTGCCAGCAGCTCTGGCCCGAACCAAGAGACCCAGTACTTC.

This chain links TRBV6-1 with TRBJ1-2; tentative D call: TRBD1 (5 bases). From germline, CDR1 is MNHNS and CDR2 SASEGT. CDR3 length equals 13 residues. V lost 3 bases and J 7 bases, leaving 12 bases between the germline ends. The CDR3 is CASSDRDSGGYTF. CDR3 DNA sequence: TGTGCCAGCAGTGACAGGGATTCGGGTGGCTACACCTTC.

This chain connects TRBV28 to TRBJ1-2; TRBD1 matches at 9 bases. The CDR3 spans 16 residues. Germline V gives CDR1 MDHEN, CDR2 SYDVKM. J gave up 1 base and V 5 bases, and 8 bases lay outside the gene matches. The chain's CDR3 is CASSTNRQGVNYGYTF. The CDR3, as DNA: TGTGCCAGCAGTACTAACAGACAGGGGGTTAACTATGGCTACACCTTC.

This chain links TRBV25-1 with TRBJ2-5; the match to TRBD2 covers 10 bases. CDR3 size: 14 residues. Trimming cost V 6 bases and J 5 bases; bases outside gene matches: 6. CDR1 is MGHDK and CDR2 is SYGVNS in the germline V gene. The CDR3 here is CASSERGGRETQYF. CDR3 sequence (DNA): TGTGCCAGCAGCGAGCGGGGGGGCAGGGAGACCCAGTACTTC.

The chain is built from TRBV2 and TRBJ1-2, with TRBD1 matching 7 bases. From germline, CDR1 is SNHLY and CDR2 FYNNEI. The V gene end was trimmed by 11 bases and the J gene end by 2 bases; junction bases not matched to a gene: 2. The CDR3 length is 11 residues. The CDR3 region is CAEQGNYGYTF. DNA of the CDR3: TGTGCCGAACAGGGGAACTATGGCTACACCTTC.

This chain joins TRBV2 and TRBJ1-1; perhaps TRBD1 as D (5 bases). The germline gives CDR1 SNHLY, CDR2 FYNNEI. CDR3 size: 12 residues. V was shortened by 5 bases and J by 8 bases, with 12 bases between the two germline ends. The CDR3 DNA is TGTGCCAGCAGTTGGCAGGGTATAGAAGCTTTCTTT. Its protein is CASSWQGIEAFF. The full variable domain, rest sourced from reference TRBV2 and TRBJ1-1, is EPEVTQTPSHQVTQMGQEVILRCVPISNHLYFYWYRQILGQKVEFLVSFYNNEISEKSEIFDDQFSVERPDGSNFTLKIRSTKLEDSAMYFCASSWQGIEAFFGQGTRLTVV.